The sequence of this T cell receptor (beta chain) was determined in a study of OX40 agonist ivuxolimab in advanced cancers. Overall study context: Previous treatment with anti-PD-1, anti-PD-L1 or anti-CTLA-4 therapy was allowed; approximately 40% had received some. Whole-study results and caveats: Antigens targeted by the expanded peripheral T cells were not determined. Some patients without response likewise showed low normalized clonal expansion.

V lost 5 bases and J lost 6, with 10 bases in between. The CDR3 consists of 13 residues. Germline assignment: CDR1 SNHLY and CDR2 FYNNEI. Measured with immunoSEQ multiplex PCR; TCRdb has only the in-frame clones, and not every one. The data show more than 50,000 clones, with roughly nine tenths seen just once and around 11% held by the top ten. A remark on this clone: No antigen is known for it.

The chain couples TRBV2 to TRBJ2-2; the D gene is possibly TRBD2 (6 bases). This receptor was obtained from an adult with an advanced solid tumor such as melanoma, head and neck, liver or kidney cancer. The sequenced sample was CD4+ or CD8+ T cells sorted from blood, obtained in a trial of the OX40 agonist ivuxolimab. CDR3 amino acids: CASSPPGAGELFF. The CDR3 nucleotides read TGTGCCAGCAGTCCCCCGGGAGCCGGGGAGCTGTTTTTT.